A selection of T cell receptor beta chains follows, all from one sample in a study of cytomegalovirus exposure and HLA in healthy donors. TCRdb's table, derived via immunoSEQ multiplex PCR, lists solely in-frame clones and lacks some. The data hold roughly 170,000 clones, with over 70% observed a single time. Sequenced sample: PBMCs. Every receptor here comes from a woman aged 25 to 39 in good health and CMV-seronegative. Both conserved end residues are part of each CDR3. A D gene is named only where the DNA matches it firmly. Not every row has a clone size; where given, it reads once, few, many or a size class.

d_call: TRBD1
clone_size: -
v_call: TRBV4-3
j_call: TRBJ1-3
cdr3_aa: CASSQYPGQGKIENTIYF
cdr3_nt: TGCGCCAGCAGCCAATACCCGGGACAGGGTAAGATTGAAAACACCATATATTTT

d_call: -
clone_size: -
v_call: TRBV28
j_call: TRBJ2-3
cdr3_aa: CASSLVSGSTDTQYF
cdr3_nt: TGTGCCAGCTCTTTGGTCTCAGGGTCCACAGATACGCAGTATTTT

d_call: -
clone_size: -
v_call: TRBV6-6
j_call: TRBJ1-1
cdr3_aa: CASSPPTVNTEAFF
cdr3_nt: TGTGCCAGCAGTCCACCGACAGTGAACACTGAAGCTTTCTTT

d_call: -
clone_size: -
v_call: TRBV5-4
j_call: TRBJ1-2
cdr3_aa: CASSSRVGDYGYTF
cdr3_nt: TGTGCCAGCAGCTCCCGCGTAGGGGACTATGGCTACACCTTC

d_call: -
clone_size: few
v_call: TRBV9
j_call: TRBJ2-3
cdr3_aa: CASSVALSTDTQYF
cdr3_nt: TGTGCCAGCAGCGTAGCCCTCTCTACGGATACGCAGTATTTT

d_call: TRBD2
clone_size: -
v_call: TRBV7-3
j_call: TRBJ2-2
cdr3_aa: CASSLSMDSGGTKRIAGAGELFF
cdr3_nt: TGTGCCAGCAGCTTAAGCATGGACAGCGGGGGCACAAAGAGGATAGCGGGAGCCGGGGAGCTGTTTTTT

d_call: -
clone_size: -
v_call: TRBV2
j_call: TRBJ2-4
cdr3_aa: CASSEGGGNSQYF
cdr3_nt: TGTGCCAGCAGTGAGGGGGGAGGTAACAGTCAGTACTTC

d_call: -
clone_size: -
v_call: TRBV5-1
j_call: TRBJ1-4
cdr3_aa: CASSPGVNSATNEKLFF
cdr3_nt: TGCGCCAGCAGCCCTGGAGTAAATTCTGCAACTAATGAAAAACTGTTTTTT

d_call: TRBD2
clone_size: -
v_call: TRBV5-1
j_call: TRBJ2-3
cdr3_aa: CASRLSTSGGTDTQYF
cdr3_nt: TGCGCCAGCAGGCTTTCGACTAGCGGGGGTACAGATACGCAGTATTTT

d_call: TRBD2
clone_size: -
v_call: TRBV7-8
j_call: TRBJ2-1
cdr3_aa: CASSFGLAGFGEQFF
cdr3_nt: TGTGCCAGCAGCTTCGGACTAGCGGGTTTCGGTGAGCAGTTCTTC

d_call: TRBD1
clone_size: -
v_call: TRBV11-2
j_call: TRBJ1-3
cdr3_aa: CASRYDRGGNTIYF
cdr3_nt: TGTGCCAGCAGATACGACAGGGGAGGGAACACCATATATTTT

d_call: TRBD2
clone_size: -
v_call: TRBV6-5
j_call: TRBJ2-3
cdr3_aa: CASSFVTGGLADTQYF
cdr3_nt: TGTGCCAGCAGTTTCGTAACGGGGGGGTTAGCAGATACGCAGTATTTT

d_call: TRBD2
clone_size: -
v_call: TRBV2
j_call: TRBJ2-2
cdr3_aa: CASTAIAGDLNTGELFF
cdr3_nt: TGTGCCAGCACGGCCATAGCGGGTGATCTTAACACCGGGGAGCTGTTTTTT

d_call: TRBD1
clone_size: few
v_call: TRBV7-9
j_call: TRBJ1-1
cdr3_aa: CASSLSGTGGSVAFF
cdr3_nt: TGTGCCAGCAGCCTTAGCGGGACAGGGGGTTCGGTCGCTTTCTTT

d_call: -
clone_size: -
v_call: TRBV7-6
j_call: TRBJ2-2
cdr3_aa: CASSLRPPTRNSGELFF
cdr3_nt: TGTGCCAGCAGCTTACGCCCCCCCACTAGAAATTCCGGGGAGCTGTTTTTT

d_call: -
clone_size: -
v_call: TRBV28
j_call: TRBJ1-4
cdr3_aa: CASSLRSRGLKLFF
cdr3_nt: TGTGCCAGCAGTTTACGCTCCAGGGGATTAAAACTGTTTTTT

d_call: TRBD2
clone_size: few
v_call: TRBV19
j_call: TRBJ2-2
cdr3_aa: CASSIGRGGTGELFF
cdr3_nt: TGTGCCAGTAGTATTGGGCGGGGGGGCACCGGGGAGCTGTTTTTT

d_call: -
clone_size: -
v_call: TRBV28
j_call: TRBJ2-7
cdr3_aa: CASVTTLGGGHTYEQYF
cdr3_nt: TGTGCCAGCGTCACGACCCTGGGCGGGGGCCACACCTACGAGCAGTACTTC

d_call: -
clone_size: -
v_call: TRBV6-6
j_call: TRBJ1-5
cdr3_aa: CASSTQGDQPQHF
cdr3_nt: TGTGCCAGCAGTACACAGGGAGATCAGCCCCAGCATTTT

d_call: TRBD1
clone_size: -
v_call: TRBV19
j_call: TRBJ1-3
cdr3_aa: CASSMSQGVPGNTIYF
cdr3_nt: TGTGCCAGTAGTATGTCGCAGGGGGTTCCTGGAAACACCATATATTTT

d_call: TRBD1
clone_size: -
v_call: TRBV28
j_call: TRBJ2-6
cdr3_aa: CASSPDRGSGANVLTF
cdr3_nt: TGTGCCAGCAGTCCCGACAGGGGCTCTGGGGCCAACGTCCTGACTTTC

d_call: -
clone_size: -
v_call: TRBV6-6
j_call: TRBJ2-1
cdr3_aa: CASRVGREQFF
cdr3_nt: TGTGCCAGCAGAGTGGGCCGGGAGCAGTTCTTC

d_call: TRBD2
clone_size: -
v_call: TRBV5-1
j_call: TRBJ2-7
cdr3_aa: CASSFPRLAGGQRLYEQYF
cdr3_nt: TGCGCCAGCAGCTTTCCGCGTCTAGCGGGGGGCCAAAGACTCTACGAGCAGTACTTC

d_call: TRBD1
clone_size: -
v_call: TRBV7-9
j_call: TRBJ2-1
cdr3_aa: CASSWGQGGSSYNEQFF
cdr3_nt: TGTGCCAGCAGCTGGGGACAGGGAGGGAGCTCCTACAATGAGCAGTTCTTC

d_call: TRBD1
clone_size: few
v_call: TRBV7-9
j_call: TRBJ1-1
cdr3_aa: CASSSETAGRGGRTEAFF
cdr3_nt: TGTGCCAGCAGCTCCGAGACTGCCGGCAGAGGGGGCCGCACTGAAGCTTTCTTT

d_call: -
clone_size: -
v_call: TRBV28
j_call: TRBJ1-2
cdr3_aa: CASSVTGSYGYTF
cdr3_nt: TGTGCCAGCAGCGTAACAGGGTCCTATGGCTACACCTTC

d_call: -
clone_size: once
v_call: TRBV7-8
j_call: TRBJ1-5
cdr3_aa: CASSPRDNDFNQPQHF
cdr3_nt: TGTGCCAGCAGCCCCCGGGACAATGATTTCAATCAGCCCCAGCATTTT

d_call: -
clone_size: -
v_call: TRBV21-1
j_call: TRBJ1-6
cdr3_aa: CASSNRYTWSNSPLHF
cdr3_nt: TGTGCCAGCAGCAATAGATACACCTGGAGCAATTCACCCCTCCACTTT

d_call: -
clone_size: -
v_call: TRBV7-9
j_call: TRBJ1-1
cdr3_aa: CSSSPPWTDTEAFF
cdr3_nt: TGTTCCAGCAGCCCCCCCTGGACAGACACTGAAGCTTTCTTT

d_call: TRBD1
clone_size: -
v_call: TRBV4-3
j_call: TRBJ1-2
cdr3_aa: CASSQGPGQGYGYTF
cdr3_nt: TGCGCCAGCAGCCAAGGCCCGGGACAGGGATATGGCTACACCTTC

d_call: -
clone_size: -
v_call: TRBV28
j_call: TRBJ1-2
cdr3_aa: CAGTRRLNYGYTF
cdr3_nt: TGTGCCGGTACTAGACGGCTTAACTATGGCTACACCTTC

d_call: TRBD2
clone_size: -
v_call: TRBV30
j_call: TRBJ2-3
cdr3_aa: CAWSLARTSGSGTDTQYF
cdr3_nt: TGTGCCTGGAGTCTCGCCCGGACTAGCGGGAGTGGCACAGATACGCAGTATTTT

d_call: -
clone_size: -
v_call: TRBV5-4
j_call: TRBJ2-6
cdr3_aa: CASSRAGAGANGLTF
cdr3_nt: TGTGCCAGCAGCCGGGCGGGGGCTGGGGCCAACGGCCTGACTTTC

d_call: TRBD1
clone_size: -
v_call: TRBV9
j_call: TRBJ1-6
cdr3_aa: CASSVNRGSSPLHF
cdr3_nt: TGTGCCAGCAGCGTGAACAGGGGGTCTTCACCCCTCCACTTT

d_call: TRBD2
clone_size: once
v_call: TRBV6-1
j_call: TRBJ2-4
cdr3_aa: CASSEFWEGAKNIQYF
cdr3_nt: TGTGCCAGCAGTGAATTTTGGGAGGGGGCCAAAAACATTCAGTACTTC

d_call: -
clone_size: -
v_call: TRBV25-1
j_call: TRBJ2-7
cdr3_aa: CASSAVGGSYEQYF
cdr3_nt: TGTGCCAGCAGTGCCGTGGGGGGCTCCTACGAGCAGTACTTC

d_call: -
clone_size: few
v_call: TRBV19
j_call: TRBJ1-5
cdr3_aa: CASNSGNQPQHF
cdr3_nt: TGTGCCAGTAATAGTGGCAATCAGCCCCAGCATTTT

d_call: TRBD1
clone_size: -
v_call: TRBV4-2
j_call: TRBJ1-4
cdr3_aa: CASSQDLQGNEKLFF
cdr3_nt: TGTGCCAGCAGCCAAGATCTACAGGGGAACGAAAAACTGTTTTTT

d_call: -
clone_size: few
v_call: TRBV2
j_call: TRBJ2-7
cdr3_aa: CASSEAREQYF
cdr3_nt: TGTGCCAGCAGTGAAGCTCGGGAGCAGTACTTC

d_call: -
clone_size: once
v_call: TRBV2
j_call: TRBJ2-2
cdr3_aa: CASGGRDTGELFF
cdr3_nt: TGTGCCAGCGGTGGAAGAGACACCGGGGAGCTGTTTTTT

d_call: -
clone_size: -
v_call: TRBV7-8
j_call: TRBJ2-2
cdr3_aa: CASSLEIGGGELFF
cdr3_nt: TGTGCCAGCAGCTTAGAGATCGGTGGCGGGGAGCTGTTTTTT